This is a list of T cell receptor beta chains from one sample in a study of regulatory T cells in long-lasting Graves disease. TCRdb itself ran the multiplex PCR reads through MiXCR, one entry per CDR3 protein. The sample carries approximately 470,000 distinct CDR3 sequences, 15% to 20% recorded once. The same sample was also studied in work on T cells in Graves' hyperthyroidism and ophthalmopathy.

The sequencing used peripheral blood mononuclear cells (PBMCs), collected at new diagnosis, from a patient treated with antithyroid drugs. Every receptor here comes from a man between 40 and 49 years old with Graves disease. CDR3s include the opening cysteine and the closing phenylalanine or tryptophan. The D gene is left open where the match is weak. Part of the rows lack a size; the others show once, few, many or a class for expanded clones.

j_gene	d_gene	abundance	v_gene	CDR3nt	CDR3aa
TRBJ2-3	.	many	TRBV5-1	TGCGCCAGCAGCTTGGAGGACAGCACAGATACGCAGTATTTT	CASSLEDSTDTQYF
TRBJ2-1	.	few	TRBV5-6	TGTGCCAGCAGCTTGACAAGGAAGAGCTCCTACAATGAGCAGTTCTTC	CASSLTRKSSYNEQFF
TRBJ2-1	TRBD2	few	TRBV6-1	TGTGCCATTGAGCGGGACTCCTACAATGAGCAGTTCTTC	CAIERDSYNEQFF
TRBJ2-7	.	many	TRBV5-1	TGCGCCAGCAGCTTGCGTTCGGGGCCCCAATACGAGCAGTACTTC	CASSLRSGPQYEQYF
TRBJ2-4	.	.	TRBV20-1	TGCAGTGCTAGGTGGCAGGGGAAAAACATTCAGTACTTC	CSARWQGKNIQYF
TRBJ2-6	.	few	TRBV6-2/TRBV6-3	TGTGCCAGCAGTTACTCGAGCTTTGGGGCCAACGTCCTGACTTTC	CASSYSSFGANVLTF
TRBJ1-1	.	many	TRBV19	TGTGCCAGTAGGGGAACGGCGGAAGCTTTCTTT	CASRGTAEAFF
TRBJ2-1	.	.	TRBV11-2	TGTGCCAGCAGCCCTGGGACATACGGGAACAATGAGCAGTTCTTC	CASSPGTYGNNEQFF
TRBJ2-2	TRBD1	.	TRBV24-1	TGTGCCACCAACACAGGGGGCGGGGAGCTGTTTTTT	CATNTGGGELFF
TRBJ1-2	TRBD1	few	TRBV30	TGTGCCTGGAGTCACACCGGACAGGGAGACTATGGCTACACCTTC	CAWSHTGQGDYGYTF
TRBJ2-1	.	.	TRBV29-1	TGCAGCACCCTGGCGGGAACCTACAGTGAGCAGTTCTTC	CSTLAGTYSEQFF
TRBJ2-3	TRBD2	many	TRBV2	TGTGCCAGCAGTGAATGGACTAGCGGGAGTTCTGGCACAGATACGCAGTATTTT	CASSEWTSGSSGTDTQYF
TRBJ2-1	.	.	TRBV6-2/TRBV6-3	TGTGCCAGCTCGGGCGAAGTTGTTTCCAATGAGCAGTTCTTC	CASSGEVVSNEQFF
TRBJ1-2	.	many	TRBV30	TGTGCCTGGAGCCCCCTTCCGACGAGGGGCTACACCTTC	CAWSPLPTRGYTF
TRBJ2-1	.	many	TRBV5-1	TGCGCCAGCAGCTTGACCGGACGGGGAGCGGATGAGCAGTTCTTC	CASSLTGRGADEQFF
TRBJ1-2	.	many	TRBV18	TGTGCCAGCTCACAAGACCCGGGGTATGGCTACACCTTC	CASSQDPGYGYTF
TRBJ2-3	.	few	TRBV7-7	TGTGCTAGCAGCTTACGGCCCCGTGGGACCTCCTTTACCACAGATACGCAGTATTTT	CASSLRPRGTSFTTDTQYF
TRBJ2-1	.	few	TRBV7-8	TGTGCCAGCAGCTCACGACTGGGAAGCTCCTACAATGAGCAGTTCTTC	CASSSRLGSSYNEQFF
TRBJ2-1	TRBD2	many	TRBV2	TGTGCCAGCACCGGGACTAAGAAGTTCTTC	CASTGTKKFF
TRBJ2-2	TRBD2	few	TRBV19	TGTGCCAGTAGTCCCCCTGCGGGAGAGAGCACCGGGGAGCTGTTTTTT	CASSPPAGESTGELFF
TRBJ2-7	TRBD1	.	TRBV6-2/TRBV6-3	TGTGCCAGCAGTTACCCTACTGACAGGGGGCGCATCGAGCAGTACTTC	CASSYPTDRGRIEQYF
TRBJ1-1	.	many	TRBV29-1	TGCAGCGTTGTCGGGGGCGGGAACACTGAAGCTTTCTTT	CSVVGGGNTEAFF
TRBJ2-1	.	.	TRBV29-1	TGCAGCGTTGACCCTTCTGGCAGTGGTTATGAGCAGTTCTTC	CSVDPSGSGYEQFF
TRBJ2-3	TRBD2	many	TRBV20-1	TGCAGTGCTAGTAAGCCTAGCGGAAACACAGATACGCAGTATTTT	CSASKPSGNTDTQYF
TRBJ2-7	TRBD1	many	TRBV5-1	TGCGCCAGCAGCCGGAGGACAGGGCCGAGCGAGCAGTACTTC	CASSRRTGPSEQYF
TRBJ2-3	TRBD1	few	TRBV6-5	TGTGCCAGCAGTTACTTGACAGGGTCCACAGATACGCAGTATTTT	CASSYLTGSTDTQYF
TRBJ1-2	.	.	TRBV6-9	TGTGCCAGCAGTTACACGGCGGACTATGGCTACACCTTC	CASSYTADYGYTF
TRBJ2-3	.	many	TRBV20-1	TGCAGTGCGCGGATCATGGGGGATACGCAGTATTTT	CSARIMGDTQYF
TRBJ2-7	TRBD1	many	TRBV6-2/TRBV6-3	TGTGCCAGCACCCGGGACAGCACCTACGAGCAGTACTTC	CASTRDSTYEQYF
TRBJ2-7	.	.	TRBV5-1	TGCGCCAGCAGACCGGACAGTCCTATGGGGGAGCAGTACTTC	CASRPDSPMGEQYF
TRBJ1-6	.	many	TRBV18	TGTGCCAGCTCACCACAGCCCCTGTATAATTCACCCCTCCACTTT	CASSPQPLYNSPLHF
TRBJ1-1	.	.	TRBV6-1	TGTGCCAGCAGTCCACTCCCAATGAACACTGAAGCTTTCTTT	CASSPLPMNTEAFF
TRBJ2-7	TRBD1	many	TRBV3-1	TGTGCCAGCAGCCAAGAGGGACAGCGAGAGCAGTACTTC	CASSQEGQREQYF
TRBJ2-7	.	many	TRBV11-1	TGTGCCAGCAGCCCGTTGACTAGTTCCTACGAGCAGTACTTC	CASSPLTSSYEQYF
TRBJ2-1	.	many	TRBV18	TGTGCCAGCTCACCACAAAGGACGGTGGCATACAATGAGCAGTTCTTC	CASSPQRTVAYNEQFF
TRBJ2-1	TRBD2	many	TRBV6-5	TGTGCCAGCAGTTACTCCAAGCGGGAGGGCGTTGAGCAGTTCTTC	CASSYSKREGVEQFF
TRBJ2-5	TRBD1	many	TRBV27	TGTGCCAGCAGTAGGGGGACAGTTGGTGTCCAGTACTTC	CASSRGTVGVQYF
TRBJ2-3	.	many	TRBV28	TGTGCCAGCAGTTTACTTGGCGGGAAGACAGATACGCAGTATTTT	CASSLLGGKTDTQYF
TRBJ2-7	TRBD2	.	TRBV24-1	TGTGCCACCAGTGAGGGGGGACTAGCGGAGTACGAGCAGTACTTC	CATSEGGLAEYEQYF
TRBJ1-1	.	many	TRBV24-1	TGTGCCACCAGTGATTTTAGGGGAAATGCTTTCTTT	CATSDFRGNAFF